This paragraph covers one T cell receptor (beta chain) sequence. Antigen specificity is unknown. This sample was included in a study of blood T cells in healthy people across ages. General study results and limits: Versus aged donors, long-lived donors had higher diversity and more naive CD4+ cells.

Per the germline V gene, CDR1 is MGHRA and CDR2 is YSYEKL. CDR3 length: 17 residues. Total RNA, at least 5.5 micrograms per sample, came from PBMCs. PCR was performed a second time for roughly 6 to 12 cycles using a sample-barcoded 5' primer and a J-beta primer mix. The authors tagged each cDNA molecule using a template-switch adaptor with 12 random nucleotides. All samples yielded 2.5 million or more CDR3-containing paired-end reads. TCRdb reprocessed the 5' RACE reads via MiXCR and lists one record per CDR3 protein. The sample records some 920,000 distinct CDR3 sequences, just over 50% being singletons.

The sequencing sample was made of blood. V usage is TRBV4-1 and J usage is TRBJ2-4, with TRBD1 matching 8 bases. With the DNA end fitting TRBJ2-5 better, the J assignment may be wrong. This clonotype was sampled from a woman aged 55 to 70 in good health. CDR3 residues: CASSPLIGQGSWETQYF. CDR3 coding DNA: TGCGCCAGCAGCCCCCTGATCGGACAGGGTTCGTGGGAGACCCAGTACTTC.